This TCR beta chain is drawn from a study of cytomegalovirus exposure and HLA in healthy donors. Looking at the study overall: The study placed 80% to 90% of its roughly 430 genotyped donors in the Caucasian-associated ancestry cluster.

When sampled, the donors appeared nominally healthy, though they likely had unrecorded immune exposures. V was pared by 4 bases and J by 2 bases, with 9 bases between. The CDR3 is 13 residues long. Germline V gene lookup returns CDR1 SGHTA and CDR2 FQGNSA. Overall study findings and caveats: Donors were assumed by presence/absence analyses to have roughly uniform sequencing depth.

This clone was found once. What it binds is not known. Researchers ran the PCR with 60 Vbeta and 13 Jbeta primers. Using immunoSEQ multiplex PCR, the repertoire was profiled, and TCRdb retains in-frame clones only, with some absent. The sample yields around 130,000 clones, roughly four fifths seen once. This chain joins TRBV7-2 and TRBJ2-7; D gene unclear. The clonotype originates from a woman between 35 and 50 years old in good health and CMV-seropositive. The source material was PBMCs. In DNA, the CDR3 is TGTGCCAGCAGCTCTTCGGTCACCTACGAGCAGTACTTC. It is translated as CASSSSVTYEQYF.